Below, 14 T cell receptor beta chains from the same sample are listed, as sequenced in a study of blood T cell repertoires in COVID-19. Assay used: immunoSEQ multiplex PCR; TCRdb lists only in-frame clones, some missing. Of fewer than 150,000 clones listed, approximately 88% are singletons. Sequencing input: peripheral blood. The receptors derive from a woman aged 40 to 49 with acute or convalescent COVID-19.

This chain uses TRBV6-2 or TRBV6-3 with TRBJ2-7, with TRBD2 as a possible D gene (5 bases). The V end was cut by 4 bases, the J end by 5 bases, with 18 bases between. The germline gives CDR1 MNHEY, CDR2 SVGEGT. The CDR3 sequence is 15 residues long. This CDR3 is CASSLSGPPRDEQYF. In nucleotides, the CDR3 is TGTGCCAGCAGTTTGTCAGGACCCCCGAGGGACGAGCAGTACTTC.

In its sample, this clone was seen once. The rearrangement joins TRBV15 to TRBJ2-3; no clear D gene. V lost 3 bases to trimming and J lost 2 bases, with 6 bases between them. CDR3 length: 13 residues. Per germline, CDR1 LNHNV and CDR2 YYDKDF (reference sequence). In DNA, the CDR3 is TGTGCCACCAGCAGTCAAAACACAGATACGCAGTATTTT. Its translation: CATSSQNTDTQYF.

The rearrangement links TRBV30 to TRBJ1-1; TRBD1 aligns across 7 bases. CDR3 length: 14 residues. The ends lost 3 bases at V and 5 bases at J; junction bases unmatched: 9. The germline CDR1 and CDR2 sequences are GTSNPN and SVGIG (reference sequence). The CDR3: CAWRRQGRGTEAFF. CDR3 DNA: TGTGCCTGGAGAAGACAGGGTCGGGGTACTGAAGCTTTCTTT.

The chain employs TRBV3-1 (or the pseudogene TRBV3-2) and TRBJ1-2, with a tentative D call TRBD1 (5 bases). The CDR3 runs 14 residues. CDR1 is LGHDT, CDR2 YNNKEL, per germline (reference sequence). Trimming cost V 2 bases and J 4 bases, with 11 bases left between them. CDR3 sequence: CASSQTTASYGYTF. CDR3 DNA: TGTGCCAGCAGCCAAACGACAGCTTCCTATGGCTACACCTTC.

In its sample, this clone was seen a few times. DNA for the CDR3: TGTGCCAGCAGCGGAGATCGGGGAACTGAAGCTTTCTTT. Amino acids: CASSGDRGTEAFF. The rearrangement uses TRBV9 and TRBJ1-1, with D uncertain. Germline V CDR1 and CDR2: SGDLS, YYNGEE. V was shortened by 3 bases and J by 5 bases, with 11 bases between the two germline ends. CDR3 length: 13 amino acids.

This rearrangement joins TRBV18 to TRBJ1-1, with TRBD1 as a possible D gene (6 bases). Trimming left V 3 bases short and J 0 bases short, with 14 bases between. The CDR3 covers 16 residues. Germline assignment: CDR1 KGHSH and CDR2 LQKENI. The CDR3 sequence is CASSPRQEIMNTEAFF. The CDR3 DNA reads TGTGCCAGCTCACCTCGACAGGAAATCATGAACACTGAAGCTTTCTTT.

The J gene is TRBJ1-5, the V gene TRBV19, with 10 bases lining up with TRBD1. Germline V gene sequence: CDR1 LNHDA, CDR2 SQIVND (reference sequence). J gave up 6 bases and V 9 bases, and 11 bases lay outside the gene matches. The CDR3 runs to 15 residues. CDR3 DNA sequence: TGTGCCAGCGTTGTTCCGGGACAGGGGTTTCAGCCCCAGCATTTT. It is translated as CASVVPGQGFQPQHF.

This chain joins TRBV7-6 and TRBJ2-5; 8 bases match TRBD2. CDR1 SGHVS and CDR2 FNYEAQ come from the germline V gene. This CDR3 has 15 residues. Losses at the gene ends were 3 bases for V and 1 base for J; bases not matched to a gene: 4. CDR3 DNA: TGTGCCAGCAGCTTGAGCGGGGGCACCCAAGAGACCCAGTACTTC. Translating it yields CASSLSGGTQETQYF.

J is TRBJ1-2 and V is TRBV24-1, with unresolved D. From germline, CDR1 is KGHDR and CDR2 SFDVKD. The CDR3 sequence is 14 residues long. V lost 3 bases and J lost 2, with 9 bases in between. The CDR3 loop reads CATSDPRFNYGYTF. As DNA, the CDR3 is TGTGCCACCAGTGATCCCAGGTTCAACTATGGCTACACCTTC.

The gene calls are TRBV3-1 (or the pseudogene TRBV3-2) and TRBJ2-7; 9 bases line up with TRBD2. In germline, CDR1 is LGHDT, CDR2 YNNKEL (reference sequence). Trimming removed 8 bases from V and 6 bases from J; junction bases left unmatched: 14. CDR3 length: 15 amino acids. CDR3 nucleotide sequence: TGTGCCAGCCATATCGCGGGGGGGTCCCTCTCCGAGCAGTACTTC. This gives the protein CASHIAGGSLSEQYF.

V usage is TRBV5-1 and J usage is TRBJ1-2, with D hard to call. V was shortened by 0 bases and J by 3 bases, with 9 bases between the two germline ends. Germline CDR1 is SGHRS and CDR2 is YFSETQ. The CDR3 loop spans 14 amino acids. The CDR3 region has the DNA TGCGCCAGCAGCTTGGGCAGGAAAGACTATGGCTACACCTTC. Translating it yields CASSLGRKDYGYTF.

The chain links TRBV21-1 to TRBJ1-4. TRBV21-1 is deemed a pseudogene. CDR3 length: 15 residues. CDR3 sequence reads: CASRFSEGGDEKLFF. CDR3 in DNA: TGTGCCAGTCGCTTCTCGGAAGGGGGGGATGAAAAACTGTTTTTT.

The gene calls are TRBV6-2 or TRBV6-3 and TRBJ2-7; 8 bases line up with TRBD2. The CDR3 is 14 residues long. The junction had 5 bases not matched to a gene; V was cut back by 2 bases and J by 5 bases. Germline V gene sequence: CDR1 MNHEY, CDR2 SVGEGT. The CDR3 loop is CASSYPGGLDEQYF. CDR3 DNA: TGTGCCAGCAGTTACCCGGGGGGGCTGGACGAGCAGTACTTC.

This chain uses TRBV27 with TRBJ1-2; 12 positions match TRBD1. Looked up from germline, CDR1 is MNHEY and CDR2 is SMNVEV (reference sequence). J gave up 8 bases and V 1 base, and 5 bases lay outside the gene matches. CDR3 length: 15 residues. The CDR3 nucleotides are TGTGCCAGCAGTTTATACGTTGGGACAGGGGGCGGCTACACCTTC. Its translation is CASSLYVGTGGGYTF.